The rows below give T cell receptor beta chains drawn from one sample of a study of CD8+CD57+ T cells in acquired aplastic anemia. MiXCR was run by TCRdb on the reads, yielding one entry per CDR3 protein. Of about 81,000 distinct CDR3 sequences in the sample, more than 40% were seen once. The sequenced sample was sorted CD4+, CD8+, or CD8+CD57+ T cells (not recorded which) from PBMCs. The source of these receptors is a human donor in good health, serving as a control. Each CDR3 is given with its conserved first and last residue. The D gene is left open where the match is weak. Clone sizes are given selectively: once, few, many, or a class where the clone is expanded.

clone size	V gene	D gene	CDR3 length	J gene	CDR3 DNA	CDR3 protein
-	TRBV2	TRBD1	16	TRBJ1-2	TGTGCCAGTAGCAAGGGGGCGCAGGGGGAGGGCTATGGCTACACCTTC	CASSKGAQGEGYGYTF
many	TRBV12-3/TRBV12-4	TRBD2	14	TRBJ2-5	TGTGCCATCGGAGGGGCGGGAGGGCCGGAGACCCAGTACTTC	CAIGGAGGPETQYF
-	TRBV15	-	12	TRBJ1-2	TGTGCCACCAGCAGATCAGACAGGGGCTACACCTTC	CATSRSDRGYTF
many	TRBV9	-	15	TRBJ1-6	TGTGCCAGCAGCGAGGGGGACATTATAAATTCACCCCTCCACTTT	CASSEGDIINSPLHF
-	TRBV6-4	-	15	TRBJ1-6	TGTGCCAGCAGCTTAACCAGCTCCTATAATTCACCCCTCCACTTT	CASSLTSSYNSPLHF
-	TRBV9	-	15	TRBJ1-1	TGTGCCAGCAGCCCCCCAAAAGGGACGGGAACTGAAGCTTTCTTT	CASSPPKGTGTEAFF
many	TRBV13	TRBD1	14	TRBJ1-1	TGTGCCAGCAGCTTAGGACAGGGGGCCTCTGAAGCTTTCTTT	CASSLGQGASEAFF
many	TRBV19	TRBD1	15	TRBJ1-6	TGTGCCAGTAGTCCGCGACAGGGTTATAATTCACCCCTCCACTTT	CASSPRQGYNSPLHF
-	TRBV7-2	-	15	TRBJ2-7	TGTGCCAGCAGCTTAGCGCCGGGAGCGGACTACGAGCAGTACTTC	CASSLAPGADYEQYF
few	TRBV2	-	14	TRBJ1-2	TGTGCCAGCATTCCGACAGCCCTCCACTATGGCTACACCTTC	CASIPTALHYGYTF
few	TRBV29-1	-	15	TRBJ2-5	TGCAGCGTTGTCGGACTAGGGGGAATCCAAGAGACCCAGTACTTC	CSVVGLGGIQETQYF
few	TRBV19	-	13	TRBJ2-5	TGTGCCAGTAGCAAGGGAGTCCAAGAGACCCAGTACTTC	CASSKGVQETQYF
-	TRBV29-1	-	12	TRBJ2-7	TGCAGCGTTACCGGGGTGTCCTACGTGCAGTACTTC	CSVTGVSYVQYF
-	TRBV19	-	13	TRBJ2-7	TGTGCCAGTAGTCCAGGGCGGAACTACGAGCAGTACTTC	CASSPGRNYEQYF
many	TRBV15	-	14	TRBJ1-2	TGTGCCACCAGCAGAGATGGAGGTAATGATGGCTACACCTTC	CATSRDGGNDGYTF
-	TRBV7-9	-	13	TRBJ1-2	TGTGCCAGCAGCTTAGCGGCCAACTATGGCTACACCTTC	CASSLAANYGYTF
once	TRBV24-1	-	11	TRBJ1-6	TGTGCCATCTCAGGGTACTCACCCCTCCACTTT	CAISGYSPLHF
-	TRBV27	TRBD1	16	TRBJ1-5	TGTGCCAGCAGTAATGGACAGGGGGCTGGCAATCAGCCCCAGCATTTT	CASSNGQGAGNQPQHF
-	TRBV6-5	TRBD1	15	TRBJ1-2	TGTGCCAGCAGTTTCGGACAGGGGCCGTTATATGGCTACACCTTC	CASSFGQGPLYGYTF
-	TRBV19	TRBD2	15	TRBJ2-2	TGTGCCACCCTAGGACTAGCGGGACAATCAGGGGAGCTGTTTTTT	CATLGLAGQSGELFF
-	TRBV15	TRBD1	13	TRBJ2-7	TGTGCCACCAGCAGGGAAGAGGGACAGGGGTATTACTTC	CATSREEGQGYYF
-	TRBV25-1	-	15	TRBJ1-1	TGTGCCAGCAGTGAACCGGGACAAAGGCACACTGAAGCTTTCTTT	CASSEPGQRHTEAFF
-	TRBV6-1	-	15	TRBJ2-6	TGTGCCAGCAGTGAGTTACGTACCGGGGCCAACGTCCCGACTTTC	CASSELRTGANVPTF
once	TRBV10-3	TRBD1	15	TRBJ1-5	TGTGCCATCAGTGAGTTTACAGGGGACAATCAGCCCCAGCATTTT	CAISEFTGDNQPQHF
many	TRBV15	TRBD1	15	TRBJ1-6	TGTGCCACCAGCCGCCGACAGGGACCTAATTCACCCCTCCACTTT	CATSRRQGPNSPLHF
-	TRBV2	-	12	TRBJ2-6	TGTGCCAGCAGGGGTGGGGCCAACGTCCTGACTTTC	CASRGGANVLTF
many	TRBV6-1	-	12	TRBJ2-1	TGTGCCAGCGACTCCTCCTACAATGAGCAGTTCTTC	CASDSSYNEQFF
many	TRBV7-9	-	13	TRBJ1-4	TGTGCCAGCAGCTTACCTGGCTCGGAAAAACTGTTTTTT	CASSLPGSEKLFF
-	TRBV5-6	-	14	TRBJ2-7	TGTGCCAGCAGCTTGGGTGGGGACACCTACGAGCAGTACTTC	CASSLGGDTYEQYF
-	TRBV10-3	TRBD1	16	TRBJ1-6	TGTACCATCAGTGAATTTCAGGGGGGTGGTAATTCACCCCTCCACTTT	CTISEFQGGGNSPLHF
-	TRBV2	-	17	TRBJ2-1	TGTGCCAGCAGTGAAATACAAAGCGGCCCTTACTACAATGAGCAGTTCTTC	CASSEIQSGPYYNEQFF
few	TRBV10-3	-	13	TRBJ1-2	TGTGCCATCAGTCCTCAGGGTGTCTATGGCTACACCTTC	CAISPQGVYGYTF
-	TRBV19	TRBD1	14	TRBJ1-6	TGTGCCAGTAGGGGGACAGGGGTGAATTCACCCCTCCACTTT	CASRGTGVNSPLHF
few	TRBV25-1	-	15	TRBJ1-6	TGTGCCAGCCATCCTATACCAAACAATAATTCACCCCTCCACTTT	CASHPIPNNNSPLHF
-	TRBV25-1	-	14	TRBJ1-6	TGTGCCAGCAGTGAAGGGCGGAGTAATTCACCCCTCCACTTT	CASSEGRSNSPLHF
-	TRBV6-5	-	15	TRBJ1-1	TGTGCCAGCAGTTACTCTGGGGGGGAGAACACTGAAGCTTTCTTT	CASSYSGGENTEAFF
many	TRBV15	-	13	TRBJ2-7	TGTGCCACCAGCAGACAGGCTCCTGACGAGCAGTACTTC	CATSRQAPDEQYF
few	TRBV29-1	-	10	TRBJ2-7	TGCAGCGGCAGTGTGGGAGAGCAGTACTTC	CSGSVGEQYF
few	TRBV2	-	13	TRBJ1-1	TGTGCCAGCAGTGGCGGGGGTTTTACTGAAGCTTTCTTT	CASSGGGFTEAFF
many	TRBV7-9	-	13	TRBJ2-5	TGTGCCAGCAGCTTAGGGCCCAGAGAGACCCAGTACTTC	CASSLGPRETQYF
many	TRBV12-3/TRBV12-4	-	14	TRBJ2-5	TGTGCCAGCAGTTTAGGGGGGCCCCAAGAGACCCAGTACTTC	CASSLGGPQETQYF
few	TRBV2	-	19	TRBJ1-1	TGTGCCAGCAGTGTGCCCGAGACACGGATCGGGAGAGTGAACACTGAAGCTTTCTTT	CASSVPETRIGRVNTEAFF
many	TRBV7-9	-	13	TRBJ1-1	TGTGCCAGCAGTAGTCAGGGGAACACTGAAGCTTTCTTT	CASSSQGNTEAFF
many	TRBV25-1	TRBD2	14	TRBJ2-3	TGTGCCAGCAGCTCGGGGGGGCCTACAGATACGCAGTATTTT	CASSSGGPTDTQYF
many	TRBV7-9	-	15	TRBJ1-3	TGTGCCAGCAGCCCCGGGCAGGGTGTTGGAAACACCATATATTTT	CASSPGQGVGNTIYF
many	TRBV2	-	14	TRBJ2-7	TGTGCCAGCAGAGAGGGGTCCTCGTCCTACGAGCAGTACTTC	CASREGSSSYEQYF
-	TRBV12-3/TRBV12-4	-	14	TRBJ2-1	TGTGCCAGCAGCCGGGGGGCAAATTACAATGAGCAGTTCTTC	CASSRGANYNEQFF
few	TRBV4-1	-	14	TRBJ2-4	TGCGCCAGCAGCCAAGTAGGGAGTAGGGACATTCAGTACTTC	CASSQVGSRDIQYF
-	TRBV9	-	12	TRBJ2-7	TGTGCCAGCAGCTTGGGACGGATCGAGCAGTACTTC	CASSLGRIEQYF
few	TRBV27	-	14	TRBJ1-1	TGTGCCAGCAGTTTATGGGCAGGGAACACTGAAGCTTTCTTT	CASSLWAGNTEAFF
many	TRBV4-1	TRBD2	18	TRBJ2-5	TGCGCCAGCAGCCAAGATCTAGCAGCGGGGTCTGGGAGGGAGACCCAGTACTTC	CASSQDLAAGSGRETQYF
many	TRBV15	TRBD2	17	TRBJ2-1	TGTGCCACCAGCAGTGGGACTAGCGGTGCGGCCTACAATGAGCAGTTCTTC	CATSSGTSGAAYNEQFF
few	TRBV11-1	-	16	TRBJ2-1	TGTGCCGCCCTCGCTAACCCCAGGGGTACCTACAATGAGCAGTTCTTC	CAALANPRGTYNEQFF
once	TRBV3-1	TRBD1	16	TRBJ1-3	TGTGCCAGCAGCCGGTTCGACAGGGCATCTGGAAACACCATATATTTT	CASSRFDRASGNTIYF
-	TRBV10-2	-	13	TRBJ1-1	TGCGCCAGCAGTGAGACCAGGGACACTGAAGCTTTCTTT	CASSETRDTEAFF